These T cell receptor beta chains were read from a single sample in a study of T cell changes during pregnancy in multiple sclerosis. TCRdb's table, derived via immunoSEQ multiplex PCR, lists solely in-frame clones and lacks some. The sample has approximately 100,000 clones; around 93% are singletons. The sample here was peripheral blood, taken before pregnancy. Receptors originate from a female donor with multiple sclerosis, enrolled in a pregnancy study. CDR3s include the opening cysteine and the closing phenylalanine or tryptophan.

V: TRBV27
J: TRBJ2-7
CDR3: CASRTDTPHYEQYF

V: TRBV7-3
J: TRBJ2-2
CDR3: CASSLRGSRVTGELFF

V: TRBV4-1
J: TRBJ1-1
CDR3: CASSQVGVYRGKNTEAFF

V: TRBV4-1
J: TRBJ2-7
CDR3: CASSQDREQYF

V: TRBV4-1
J: TRBJ2-1
CDR3: CASSPRLAGGPSSYNEQFF

V: TRBV19
J: TRBJ1-5
CDR3: CATDRGAPNQPQHF

V: TRBV2
J: TRBJ1-1
CDR3: CASSEKGALNTEAFF

V: TRBV6-6
J: TRBJ1-5
CDR3: CASRPWERSNQPQHF

V: TRBV9
J: TRBJ2-2
CDR3: CASSHPNWGQHTGELFF

V: TRBV27
J: TRBJ2-6
CDR3: CASSKTQGAGGANVLTF

V: TRBV11-2
J: TRBJ2-1
CDR3: CASSGMTGGVNEQFF

V: TRBV18
J: TRBJ2-1
CDR3: CASSPPWGDNEQFF

V: TRBV7-8
J: TRBJ1-1
CDR3: CASSLAYRETEAFF

V: TRBV5-1
J: TRBJ2-1
CDR3: CASSNDGTTYNEQFF

V: TRBV19
J: TRBJ1-1
CDR3: CASKGDYNTEAFF

V: TRBV27
J: TRBJ2-7
CDR3: CASSSLDRGDEQYF

V: TRBV21-1
J: TRBJ1-5
CDR3: CASTPGQGSEQPQHF

V: TRBV2
J: TRBJ2-7
CDR3: CASRFRQGQNYEQYF

V: TRBV4-1
J: TRBJ1-4
CDR3: CASSSTGGKEKLFF

V: TRBV14
J: TRBJ2-1
CDR3: CASSQGPWGEGEQFF

V: TRBV11-2
J: TRBJ2-1
CDR3: CASSRGTPPEQFF

V: TRBV30
J: TRBJ2-1
CDR3: CAWSPGLAGVDEQFF

V: TRBV15
J: TRBJ2-5
CDR3: CATSITQGPETQYF

V: TRBV19
J: TRBJ2-1
CDR3: CASSQLTSGPEWGLRQEQFF

V: TRBV2
J: TRBJ1-2
CDR3: CASSGGRGIGGYTF

V: TRBV13
J: TRBJ2-2
CDR3: CASSFGSSNTGELFF

V: TRBV4-1
J: TRBJ2-7
CDR3: CASSQNSGGTYEQYF

V: TRBV5-8
J: TRBJ2-1
CDR3: CASSSGTGNFYNEQFF

V: TRBV7-3
J: TRBJ2-7
CDR3: CASSLGGGAYEQYF

V: TRBV28
J: TRBJ2-6
CDR3: CASSLSGDGANVLTF

V: TRBV15
J: TRBJ2-1
CDR3: CATSARDSGHNEQFF

V: TRBV4-3
J: TRBJ2-1
CDR3: CASSQVSGGNNEQFF

V: TRBV6-4
J: TRBJ2-7
CDR3: CASSEREGSYEQYF

V: TRBV7-2
J: TRBJ2-7
CDR3: CASSVGLAEQYF

V: TRBV5-5
J: TRBJ1-1
CDR3: CASSLEGVVNTEAFF

V: TRBV30
J: TRBJ1-5
CDR3: CAWSVQQNQPQHF

V: TRBV5-4
J: TRBJ2-1
CDR3: CASSPGQGRDEQFF

V: TRBV6-1
J: TRBJ2-3
CDR3: CASSAEGAPTDTQYF

V: TRBV2
J: TRBJ2-2
CDR3: CASTVWAGGSSGELFF

V: TRBV19
J: TRBJ2-3
CDR3: CASSPGTVTDTQYF

V: TRBV5-6
J: TRBJ1-1
CDR3: CASSFSSWETEAFF

V: TRBV27
J: TRBJ2-7
CDR3: CASSLSNPRTSYEQYF

V: TRBV6-7
J: .
CDR3: CASSYRRVRYEQYF

V: TRBV25-1
J: TRBJ2-1
CDR3: CASSESSLQGLHNEQFF

V: TRBV7-6
J: TRBJ1-1
CDR3: CASTQDWNTEAFF

V: TRBV6-5
J: TRBJ1-1
CDR3: CASSYSLGREEAFF

V: TRBV28
J: TRBJ1-2
CDR3: CASSSWTGRGYGYTF

V: TRBV27
J: TRBJ1-3
CDR3: CASRKGQGAGGNTIYF

V: TRBV28
J: TRBJ2-1
CDR3: CASTVYNEQFF

V: TRBV7-8
J: TRBJ1-4
CDR3: CASSGRQGGNEKLFF

V: TRBV11-2
J: TRBJ1-1
CDR3: CASSSLGQENTEAFF

V: TRBV6-1
J: TRBJ2-5
CDR3: CASSGAVAGAFQETQYF

V: TRBV19
J: TRBJ1-2
CDR3: CASSISGMGNYGYTF

V: TRBV15
J: TRBJ2-1
CDR3: CATSRKSGNEQFF

V: TRBV27
J: TRBJ2-7
CDR3: CASSFQNRGTGEQYF

V: TRBV7-2
J: TRBJ2-1
CDR3: CASTISGGAYNEQFF

V: TRBV11-2
J: TRBJ2-2
CDR3: CASSFRRGQGNTGELFF